The rows below give T cell receptor beta chains drawn from one sample of a study of T cell clonotyping in hematopoietic cell transplantation. Profiled with immunoSEQ multiplex PCR; TCRdb holds only in-frame clones, not every one. This sample has about 7,500 clones, with roughly 92% found just once. The sample consisted of PBMCs, taken 180 days after allogeneic stem cell transplant. The source of these receptors is a female patient between 50 and 59 years old who had an allogeneic stem cell transplant from an unrelated donor, so the T cells may come from the graft donor. Some clones in this sample may be carry-over from other donors' samples. Both conserved end residues are part of each CDR3. The order of the fields is J gene, D gene, V gene, CDR3 length, clone size, CDR3 DNA, CDR3 protein. A D gene is named only where the DNA matches it firmly. Size is omitted from some rows. Given values are once, few, many or a class for expanded clones.

j_call: TRBJ1-2; d_call: NA; v_call: TRBV2; cdr3_length: 15; clone_size: NA; cdr3_nt: TGTGCCAGCAGTGATCCGCAGGGGACCCTCTATGGCTACACCTTC; cdr3_aa: CASSDPQGTLYGYTF
j_call: TRBJ1-1; d_call: TRBD1; v_call: TRBV18; cdr3_length: 14; clone_size: NA; cdr3_nt: TGTGCCAGCTCTCCAGGGACAGGGAGGGTTGAAGCTTTCTTT; cdr3_aa: CASSPGTGRVEAFF
j_call: TRBJ2-3; d_call: TRBD2; v_call: TRBV4-1; cdr3_length: 20; clone_size: NA; cdr3_nt: TGCGCCAGCAGCCAAGATTATTCGGGACTAGCAGCAACTAGCACAGATACGCAGTATTTT; cdr3_aa: CASSQDYSGLAATSTDTQYF
j_call: TRBJ2-1; d_call: NA; v_call: TRBV6-5; cdr3_length: 13; clone_size: NA; cdr3_nt: TGTGCCAGCAGTTACAGAACCTACAATGAGCAGTTCTTC; cdr3_aa: CASSYRTYNEQFF
j_call: TRBJ2-1; d_call: NA; v_call: TRBV7-9; cdr3_length: 16; clone_size: NA; cdr3_nt: TGTGCCAGCACCGCCTCCGGGGGCCGGTTATACAATGAGCAGTTCTTC; cdr3_aa: CASTASGGRLYNEQFF
j_call: TRBJ1-5; d_call: NA; v_call: TRBV27; cdr3_length: 15; clone_size: NA; cdr3_nt: TGTGCCAGCAGCCTTCACCCCGAGCGGGTATGGGCCCAGCATTTT; cdr3_aa: CASSLHPERVWAQHF
j_call: TRBJ2-1; d_call: TRBD1; v_call: TRBV7-3; cdr3_length: 14; clone_size: NA; cdr3_nt: TGTGCCAGCAGTCGGACAGGGACCTACAATGAGCAGTTCTTC; cdr3_aa: CASSRTGTYNEQFF
j_call: TRBJ2-1; d_call: NA; v_call: TRBV11-2; cdr3_length: 16; clone_size: NA; cdr3_nt: TGTGCCAGCAGCTTAGTAGGCGGGGCGATCTACAATGAGCAGTTCTTC; cdr3_aa: CASSLVGGAIYNEQFF
j_call: TRBJ1-4; d_call: NA; v_call: TRBV29-1; cdr3_length: 14; clone_size: NA; cdr3_nt: TGCAGCGTTGGGCACACTGAACCTAATGAAAAACTGTTTTTT; cdr3_aa: CSVGHTEPNEKLFF
j_call: TRBJ2-7; d_call: TRBD1; v_call: TRBV7-9; cdr3_length: 16; clone_size: NA; cdr3_nt: TGTGCCAGCAGCTCTGAACAGGGGGCAGAGGGGTACGAGCAGTACTTC; cdr3_aa: CASSSEQGAEGYEQYF
j_call: TRBJ2-2; d_call: TRBD2; v_call: TRBV5-6; cdr3_length: 18; clone_size: NA; cdr3_nt: TGTGCCAGCAGCTTGGGACTAGCGGTGAGCCTTAACACCGGGGAGCTGTTTTTT; cdr3_aa: CASSLGLAVSLNTGELFF
j_call: TRBJ2-7; d_call: TRBD1; v_call: TRBV6-5; cdr3_length: 15; clone_size: NA; cdr3_nt: TGTGCCAGCGGGTCCGGACAGGGAGGTTTCTACGAGCAGTACTTC; cdr3_aa: CASGSGQGGFYEQYF
j_call: TRBJ2-2; d_call: TRBD2; v_call: TRBV5-1; cdr3_length: 15; clone_size: few; cdr3_nt: TGCGCCAGCAGCTTAAGCGGGACTCTGACCGGGGAGCTGTTTTTT; cdr3_aa: CASSLSGTLTGELFF
j_call: TRBJ1-5; d_call: NA; v_call: TRBV30; cdr3_length: 13; clone_size: few; cdr3_nt: TGTGCCTGGAGTATGGGGTTAAATCAGCCCCAGCATTTT; cdr3_aa: CAWSMGLNQPQHF
j_call: TRBJ2-5; d_call: TRBD2; v_call: TRBV5-5; cdr3_length: 14; clone_size: NA; cdr3_nt: TGTGCCAGCAGCTCGACTAGCGGCGAAGAGACCCAGTACTTC; cdr3_aa: CASSSTSGEETQYF
j_call: TRBJ1-3; d_call: NA; v_call: TRBV7-9; cdr3_length: 13; clone_size: NA; cdr3_nt: TGTGCCAGCAGCTTAGAGGCTGGAAACACCATATATTTT; cdr3_aa: CASSLEAGNTIYF
j_call: TRBJ1-1; d_call: NA; v_call: TRBV18; cdr3_length: 14; clone_size: NA; cdr3_nt: TGTGCCAGCTCACCAGACTCGGCGTTCACTGAAGCTTTCTTT; cdr3_aa: CASSPDSAFTEAFF
j_call: TRBJ2-5; d_call: TRBD2; v_call: TRBV25-1; cdr3_length: 15; clone_size: NA; cdr3_nt: TGTGCCAGCAGTGAATGGACTAGCGGGAGGCAGACCCAGTACTTC; cdr3_aa: CASSEWTSGRQTQYF
j_call: TRBJ2-1; d_call: TRBD1; v_call: TRBV6-5; cdr3_length: 15; clone_size: few; cdr3_nt: TGTGCCAGCAGTATCGACAGGGGTCGAGCGTGGGAGCAGTTCTTC; cdr3_aa: CASSIDRGRAWEQFF
j_call: TRBJ1-1; d_call: NA; v_call: TRBV21-1; cdr3_length: 17; clone_size: NA; cdr3_nt: TGTGCCAGCAGCTCTATGGTAAGCGGACACCTGAACACTGAAGCTTTCTTT; cdr3_aa: CASSSMVSGHLNTEAFF
j_call: TRBJ1-2; d_call: NA; v_call: TRBV6-1; cdr3_length: 11; clone_size: NA; cdr3_nt: TGTGGGACAGCTATTAACTATGGCTACACCTTC; cdr3_aa: CGTAINYGYTF
j_call: TRBJ2-2; d_call: NA; v_call: TRBV7-6; cdr3_length: 16; clone_size: NA; cdr3_nt: TGTGCCAGCAGCTCCTCCACAGGTTTTTACACCGGGGAGCTGTTTTTT; cdr3_aa: CASSSSTGFYTGELFF
j_call: TRBJ1-2; d_call: TRBD1; v_call: TRBV7-2; cdr3_length: 15; clone_size: once; cdr3_nt: TGTGCCAGCAGCTTTATGACAGGGAGGACCTATGGCTACACCTTC; cdr3_aa: CASSFMTGRTYGYTF
j_call: TRBJ2-3; d_call: NA; v_call: TRBV19; cdr3_length: 14; clone_size: NA; cdr3_nt: TGTGCCAGTTCACCAGCGGGCTTCACAGATACGCAGTATTTT; cdr3_aa: CASSPAGFTDTQYF
j_call: TRBJ2-7; d_call: TRBD2; v_call: TRBV11-2; cdr3_length: 19; clone_size: NA; cdr3_nt: TGTGCCAGCAGCCAAGGGACTAGCGGGAGGGAGTTGAACCCCTACGAGCAGTACTTC; cdr3_aa: CASSQGTSGRELNPYEQYF
j_call: TRBJ2-1; d_call: NA; v_call: TRBV7-2; cdr3_length: 12; clone_size: NA; cdr3_nt: TGTGCCAGCAGCTTAGTATACAATGAGCAGTTCTTC; cdr3_aa: CASSLVYNEQFF
j_call: TRBJ1-2; d_call: NA; v_call: TRBV19; cdr3_length: 15; clone_size: NA; cdr3_nt: TGTGCCAGTAGTCCCAACAGGGATTCTAACTATGGCTACACCTTC; cdr3_aa: CASSPNRDSNYGYTF
j_call: TRBJ1-2; d_call: NA; v_call: TRBV5-1; cdr3_length: 14; clone_size: once; cdr3_nt: TGCGCCAGCAGCTGGGGACGTACCAACTATGGCTACACCTTC; cdr3_aa: CASSWGRTNYGYTF
j_call: TRBJ1-1; d_call: NA; v_call: TRBV28; cdr3_length: 11; clone_size: NA; cdr3_nt: TGTGCCAGCAGTTTCAGTTTAGTGGCTTTCTTT; cdr3_aa: CASSFSLVAFF
j_call: TRBJ2-7; d_call: NA; v_call: TRBV27; cdr3_length: 16; clone_size: NA; cdr3_nt: TGTGCCAGCAGTCTCCTGATGGGGGGCGAGGTCGGCGAGCAGTACTTC; cdr3_aa: CASSLLMGGEVGEQYF
j_call: TRBJ2-7; d_call: NA; v_call: TRBV5-6; cdr3_length: 14; clone_size: once; cdr3_nt: TGTGCCAGCAGCTTTTCGGGGGTGTGGTACGAGCAGTACTTC; cdr3_aa: CASSFSGVWYEQYF
j_call: TRBJ2-7; d_call: NA; v_call: TRBV6-5; cdr3_length: 14; clone_size: NA; cdr3_nt: TGTGCCAGCAGTTACTTCTCAGGGAGAGGCGAGCAGTACTTC; cdr3_aa: CASSYFSGRGEQYF
j_call: TRBJ1-5; d_call: NA; v_call: TRBV28; cdr3_length: 16; clone_size: NA; cdr3_nt: TGTGCCAGCCATCATTACAGGCGGGGGGTCTATCAGCCCCAGCATTTT; cdr3_aa: CASHHYRRGVYQPQHF
j_call: TRBJ2-7; d_call: TRBD1; v_call: TRBV7-6; cdr3_length: 15; clone_size: NA; cdr3_nt: TGTGCCAGCAGCCTTGGACAGTTCCAGGGGGACGAGCAGTACTTC; cdr3_aa: CASSLGQFQGDEQYF
j_call: TRBJ2-3; d_call: TRBD2; v_call: TRBV27; cdr3_length: 15; clone_size: NA; cdr3_nt: TGTGCCAGCAGTACTAGCGGGAGGGGCACAGATACGCAGTATTTT; cdr3_aa: CASSTSGRGTDTQYF
j_call: TRBJ2-2; d_call: NA; v_call: TRBV11-2; cdr3_length: 15; clone_size: NA; cdr3_nt: TGTGCCAGCAGCTTAGTTGCAGGGGATGGCGGGGAGCTGTTTTTT; cdr3_aa: CASSLVAGDGGELFF
j_call: TRBJ2-7; d_call: TRBD2; v_call: TRBV19; cdr3_length: 13; clone_size: NA; cdr3_nt: TGTGCCAGTACGGCTAGCGGCAAGTACGAGCAGTACTTC; cdr3_aa: CASTASGKYEQYF
j_call: TRBJ1-2; d_call: NA; v_call: TRBV20-1; cdr3_length: 11; clone_size: NA; cdr3_nt: TGCAGTGCTAATGATTTCGGTGGCTACACCTTC; cdr3_aa: CSANDFGGYTF
j_call: TRBJ2-2; d_call: TRBD2; v_call: TRBV19; cdr3_length: 16; clone_size: NA; cdr3_nt: TGTGCCAGTAGAGCCGGGGGGATCCTGAACACCGGGGAGCTGTTTTTT; cdr3_aa: CASRAGGILNTGELFF